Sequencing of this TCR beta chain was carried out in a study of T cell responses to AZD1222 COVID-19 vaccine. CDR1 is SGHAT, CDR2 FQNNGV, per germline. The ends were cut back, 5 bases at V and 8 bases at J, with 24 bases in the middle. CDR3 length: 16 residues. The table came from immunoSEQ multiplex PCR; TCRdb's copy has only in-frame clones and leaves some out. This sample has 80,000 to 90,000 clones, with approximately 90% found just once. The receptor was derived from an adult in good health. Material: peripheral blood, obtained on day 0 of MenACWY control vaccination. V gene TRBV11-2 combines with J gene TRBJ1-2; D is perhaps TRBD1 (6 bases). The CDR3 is CASSPSGAAKVSGYTF. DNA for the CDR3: TGTGCCAGCAGCCCCTCAGGGGCCGCTAAAGTCTCGGGCTACACCTTC.